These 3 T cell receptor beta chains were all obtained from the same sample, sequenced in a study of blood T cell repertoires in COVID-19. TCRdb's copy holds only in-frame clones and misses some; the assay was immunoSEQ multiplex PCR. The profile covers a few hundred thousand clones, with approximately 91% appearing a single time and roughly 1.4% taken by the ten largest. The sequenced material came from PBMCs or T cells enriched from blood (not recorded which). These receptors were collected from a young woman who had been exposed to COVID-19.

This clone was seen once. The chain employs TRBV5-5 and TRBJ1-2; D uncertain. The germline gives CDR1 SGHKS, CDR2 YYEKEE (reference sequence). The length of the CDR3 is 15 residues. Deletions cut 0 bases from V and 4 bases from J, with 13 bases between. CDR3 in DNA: TGTGCCAGCAGCTTGGGGGCCGGGAGTTCCTATGGCTACACCTTC. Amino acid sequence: CASSLGAGSSYGYTF.

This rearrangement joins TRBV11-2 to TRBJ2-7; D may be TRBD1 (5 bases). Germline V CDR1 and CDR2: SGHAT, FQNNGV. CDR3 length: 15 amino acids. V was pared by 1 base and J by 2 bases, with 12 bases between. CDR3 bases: TGTGCCAGCAGCTTAGTGACAGCGCCTACCTACGAGCAGTACTTC. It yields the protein CASSLVTAPTYEQYF.

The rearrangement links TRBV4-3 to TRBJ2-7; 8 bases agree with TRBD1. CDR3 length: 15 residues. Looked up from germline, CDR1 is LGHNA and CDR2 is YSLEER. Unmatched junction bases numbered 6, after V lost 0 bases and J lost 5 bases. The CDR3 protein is CASSQDTGQGDEQYF. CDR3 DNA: TGCGCCAGCAGCCAAGATACAGGACAGGGAGACGAGCAGTACTTC.